The T cell receptor (beta chain) described here comes from a study of T-cell memory formation after mild COVID-19. Study background: Among the donors, TCR clusters were largely specific to each donor.

This clonotype was observed once. The target antigen is unknown. TCRdb used MiXCR to reprocess the 5' RACE reads, holding one entry per CDR3 protein. The sample has more than 150,000 distinct CDR3 sequences, about 18% seen once. V lost 2 bases to trimming and J lost 7 bases, with 11 bases between them. The CDR3 is 13 residues long. Germline V gene data show CDR1 as LNHDA and CDR2 as SQIVND (reference sequence). Study-wide results and caveats: Among contracting clones, CD4+ were mainly CM/EM and CD8+ enriched in EMRA. CD4/CD8 balance characterized clones contracting day 15 to 85, and CD4+ skew characterized later expanders. Nothing showed for sure that second-wave clones peaking on day 37 were SARS-CoV-2 specific.

The chain has TRBV19 and TRBJ2-5, with D tentatively TRBD1 (7 bases). The receptor's source is a young man who had mild COVID-19 (a few samples of this study predate the infection). Cell type and time point are not known. The sequenced sample was PBMCs or a T cell subset sorted from them (not recorded which). CDR3 residues: CASSINRGGTQYF. CDR3 nucleotide sequence: TGTGCCAGTAGTATAAACAGGGGAGGGACCCAGTACTTC.